One and the same sample provided the 20 T cell receptor beta chains below, sequenced in a study of blood T cell repertoires in COVID-19. Produced via immunoSEQ multiplex PCR; TCRdb's table is partial and in-frame only. This table has some 370,000 clones, about 90% appearing once. The material sequenced was peripheral blood. These receptors originate from a man aged 18 to 29 with active or convalescent COVID-19.

V gene TRBV5-1 combines with J gene TRBJ2-5; perhaps TRBD1 as D (5 bases). V lost 2 bases, J lost 4 bases, and 12 bases lay in between. Germline-derived CDR1 and CDR2 are SGHRS and YFSETQ. This CDR3 has 14 amino acids. The CDR3 DNA sequence: TGCGCCAGCAGCTTTTGGGGCGGAGTAGAGACCCAGTACTTC. Encoded protein: CASSFWGGVETQYF.

The chain employs TRBV2 and TRBJ2-5, with a possible D match to TRBD1 (6 bases). Germline values: CDR1 SNHLY, CDR2 FYNNEI. Trimming cost V 8 bases and J 3 bases, with 13 bases left between them. CDR3 length: 13 amino acids. CDR3 protein: CASAGTIKETQYF. CDR3 DNA sequence: TGTGCCAGCGCCGGGACAATTAAAGAGACCCAGTACTTC.

This clone was recorded once. V is TRBV5-1 and J is TRBJ2-5; TRBD1 matches 7 bases. V dropped 3 bases and J dropped 2; count of bases not matched to a gene: 4. CDR1 is SGHRS and CDR2 is YFSETQ in the germline V gene. CDR3 length: 14 amino acids. The CDR3 nucleotides read TGCGCCAGCAGCTGGGGGACAGCACAAGAGACCCAGTACTTC. It yields the protein CASSWGTAQETQYF.

V gene TRBV6-4 combines with J gene TRBJ2-2; maybe TRBD1 (6 bases). The CDR3 is 14 amino acids. Germline CDR1 MRHNA, CDR2 SNTAGT. Trimming cost V 6 bases and J 3 bases, with 11 bases left between them. The CDR3 region is CASSQRGYTGELFF. The CDR3 nucleotides read TGTGCCAGCAGCCAAAGGGGGTACACCGGGGAGCTGTTTTTT.

J is TRBJ1-1 and V is TRBV6-6, with 7 bases identical to TRBD1. V lost 5 bases to trimming and J lost 3 bases; unmatched junction nucleotides: 3. There are 13 residues in the CDR3. CDR1 is MNHNY, CDR2 SVGAGI, per germline (reference sequence). For the CDR3, the DNA is TGTGCCAGCAGTCTACAGGGGTACACTGAAGCTTTCTTT. Amino acids: CASSLQGYTEAFF.

The chain has TRBV14 and TRBJ1-2; D gene ambiguous. Germline V gene sequence: CDR1 SGHDN, CDR2 FVKESK. Trimming cost V 0 bases and J 2 bases, with 10 bases left between them. This CDR3 spans 15 amino acids. As DNA, the CDR3 is TGTGCCAGCAGCCAAGATCTGCTACAGAACTATGGCTACACCTTC. It specifies CASSQDLLQNYGYTF. Complete variable domain (other parts from reference TRBV14 and TRBJ1-2): EAGVTQFPSHSVIEKGQTVTLRCDPISGHDNLYWYRRVMGKEIKFLLHFVKESKQDESGMPNNRFLAERTGGTYSTLKVQPAELEDSGVYFCASSQDLLQNYGYTFGSGTRLTVV.

V and J are TRBV16 and TRBJ1-3; 8 nucleotides agree with TRBD1. Germline CDR1 and CDR2: KGHSY and FQNENV. The CDR3 is 15 residues long. With 1 base clipped from V and 3 bases from J, the junction kept 2 bases outside the gene matches. Here the CDR3 reads CASSQWTGFGNTIYF. DNA of the CDR3: TGTGCCAGCAGCCAATGGACAGGGTTTGGAAACACCATATATTTT.

This chain connects TRBV25-1 to TRBJ1-4, with D possibly matching TRBD1 (6 bases). The V and J ends lost 4 bases and 10 bases respectively, with 19 bases between them. The CDR3 sequence is 15 residues long. Per the germline V gene, CDR1 is MGHDK and CDR2 is SYGVNS. CDR3 loop: CASSGETGGFVKLFF. The CDR3 bases are TGTGCCAGCAGTGGGGAGACAGGCGGTTTTGTAAAACTGTTTTTT.

The chain recombines TRBV6-2 or TRBV6-3 with TRBJ1-6; D might be TRBD1 (5 bases). Looked up from germline, CDR1 is MNHEY and CDR2 is SVGEGT. V lost 6 bases, J lost 7 bases, and 22 bases lay in between. The CDR3 runs 17 residues. CDR3 protein: CASSPTKTGHWNSPLHF. The CDR3 bases are TGTGCCAGCAGCCCTACTAAAACAGGCCATTGGAATTCACCCCTCCACTTT.

The V gene is TRBV19, the J gene TRBJ1-6; D might be TRBD1 (5 bases). The CDR3 totals 15 residues. Germline-derived CDR1 and CDR2 are LNHDA and SQIVND (reference sequence). The V end lost 6 bases, the J end lost 10 bases, and 19 bases lay between the germline ends. The CDR3 region is CASRMGGRGDSPLHF. The CDR3 DNA sequence: TGTGCCAGTAGGATGGGAGGGCGCGGGGACTCACCCCTCCACTTT.

The chain employs TRBV2 and TRBJ2-5; TRBD2 aligns across 14 bases. The CDR3 runs 18 residues. CDR1 is SNHLY and CDR2 is FYNNEI in the germline V gene. J was trimmed by 0 bases and V by 5 bases; bases with no gene match: 8. The CDR3 sequence is CASSLPGLAGANQETQYF. CDR3 in DNA: TGTGCCAGCAGTCTCCCGGGACTAGCGGGGGCCAACCAAGAGACCCAGTACTTC.

The V and J genes are TRBV3-1 (or the pseudogene TRBV3-2) and TRBJ1-3; 11 positions agree with TRBD1. V gave up 4 bases and J gave up 4 bases; unmatched junction bases: 0. Germline V gives CDR1 LGHDT, CDR2 YNNKEL (reference sequence). This CDR3 is 14 amino acids long. The CDR3 DNA sequence: TGTGCCAGCAGCCGGACAGGGGGCGGAAACACCATATATTTT. Its translation: CASSRTGGGNTIYF.

V gene TRBV6-5 combines with J gene TRBJ2-3; 8 bases align to TRBD1. V was clipped by 6 bases and J by 9 bases; unmatched bases: 5. The CDR3 extends over 12 amino acids. Per the germline V gene, CDR1 is MNHEY and CDR2 is SVGAGI. CDR3 sequence (DNA): TGTGCCAGCAGCTCACAGGGGGGCACGCAGTATTTT. It translates to CASSSQGGTQYF.

The V call is TRBV7-3, the J call TRBJ1-2; no clear D gene. V lost 5 bases and J 7 bases, leaving 14 bases between the germline ends. This CDR3 is 13 amino acids long. CDR1 and CDR2 (germline): SGHTA, FQGTGA. The CDR3 reads CASSPRVGGGYTF. The CDR3, as DNA: TGTGCCAGCAGCCCGAGGGTGGGTGGTGGCTACACCTTC.

The gene calls are TRBV6-2 or TRBV6-3 and TRBJ1-1; a possible D gene is TRBD1 (5 bases). This CDR3 has 15 residues. V lost 1 base, J lost 0 bases, and 9 bases lay in between. CDR1 is MNHEY, CDR2 SVGEGT, per germline. CDR3 in amino acids: CASSYWGNLNTEAFF. As DNA, the CDR3 is TGTGCCAGCAGTTACTGGGGCAACTTGAACACTGAAGCTTTCTTT.

The V and J genes are TRBV27 and TRBJ2-2, with D maybe TRBD2 (6 bases). Germline-derived CDR1 and CDR2 are MNHEY and SMNVEV (reference sequence). CDR3 size: 15 residues. Trimming left V 5 bases short and J 3 bases short, with 13 bases between. The CDR3 coding sequence is TGTGCCAGCAGTCTCCGGGGACTTGACACCGGGGAGCTGTTTTTT. Translation gives CASSLRGLDTGELFF.

This chain uses TRBV18 with TRBJ1-1; D not resolved. Trimming stripped 0 bases from V and 0 bases from J, with 8 bases between. Looked up from germline, CDR1 is KGHSH and CDR2 is LQKENI. The CDR3 consists of 15 residues. CDR3 coding DNA: TGTGCCAGCTCACCACCGAGGAGCATGAACACTGAAGCTTTCTTT. Its translation: CASSPPRSMNTEAFF.

This sequence joins TRBV6-1 and TRBJ1-3, with D possibly TRBD1 on 5 matching bases. Deletions cut 3 bases from V and 4 bases from J, with 19 bases between. CDR1 and CDR2 from the germline V gene are MNHNS and SASEGT. The CDR3 length is 17 residues. CDR3 region: CASSDLRATALGNTIYF. For the CDR3, the DNA is TGTGCCAGCAGTGACTTAAGGGCGACAGCTCTGGGAAACACCATATATTTT.

V gene TRBV28 combines with J gene TRBJ2-5, with 13 bases that match TRBD2. Trimming removed 5 bases from V and 5 bases from J; junction bases left unmatched: 11. This CDR3 region has 17 residues. The germline V gene encodes CDR1 MDHEN and CDR2 SYDVKM. For the CDR3, the DNA is TGTGCCAGCAGTCCAAAACGACTAGCGGGGGGTGGTGAGACCCAGTACTTC. Protein sequence: CASSPKRLAGGGETQYF.

The V gene is TRBV28, the J gene TRBJ1-5, with 8 bases lining up with TRBD1. The CDR3 is 14 amino acids. J lost 5 bases, V lost 7 bases, and 7 bases had no gene match. Germline CDR1 is MDHEN and CDR2 is SYDVKM. For the CDR3, the DNA is TGTGCCAGCAATCTCCCAGGGGGCCATCAGCCCCAGCATTTT. Translating gives CASNLPGGHQPQHF.